A selection of T cell receptor beta chains follows, all from one sample in a study of CD8+ T cells in alopecia areata. The protocol was immunoSEQ multiplex PCR, while the TCRdb copy is restricted to in-frame clones and leaves out a portion. This table holds 93,000 or so clones, 55% found once. The specimen sequenced was CD4+ T cells sorted from blood. Receptor source: a human donor in good health. Each CDR3 is given with its conserved first and last residue. The D gene is left open where the match is weak. Part of the rows lack a size; the others show once, few, many or a class for expanded clones.

v_call,j_call,clone_size,d_call,cdr3_aa,cdr3_nt
TRBV2,TRBJ1-6,NA,NA,CASSDPERGSPLHF,TGTGCCAGCAGTGACCCGGAGCGCGGTTCACCCCTCCACTTT
TRBV29-1,TRBJ1-1,NA,NA,CSVLSNTRLNRMNTEAFF,TGCAGCGTTCTTAGTAATACCCGACTGAACCGCATGAACACTGAAGCTTTCTTT
TRBV7-9,TRBJ2-3,NA,NA,CASKEYSTDTQYF,TGTGCCAGCAAGGAATATAGCACAGATACGCAGTATTTT
TRBV30,TRBJ1-4,NA,NA,CAWSGPGRQPGDEKLFF,TGTGCCTGGAGTGGCCCGGGCCGACAGCCGGGGGACGAAAAACTGTTTTTT
TRBV15,TRBJ2-7,few,NA,CATSREGLDGLSYEQYF,TGTGCCACCAGCAGAGAAGGCCTTGACGGTCTCTCCTACGAGCAGTACTTC
TRBV7-9,TRBJ2-7,NA,NA,CASSSRAQGLSEQYF,TGTGCCAGCAGCTCCCGGGCCCAGGGGTTGAGCGAGCAGTACTTC
TRBV5-1,TRBJ2-2,NA,NA,CASSPGSGELFF,TGCGCCAGCAGCCCCGGGTCCGGGGAGCTGTTTTTT
TRBV2,TRBJ1-2,NA,TRBD1,CASKQGEIYGYTF,TGTGCCAGTAAACAGGGGGAGATCTATGGCTACACCTTC
TRBV6-5,TRBJ1-1,NA,NA,CASSYGAFNTEAFF,TGTGCCAGCAGTTACGGGGCATTCAACACTGAAGCTTTCTTT
TRBV6-1,TRBJ1-5,once,NA,CASSETWGAPGQPQHF,TGTGCCAGCAGTGAAACGTGGGGGGCGCCGGGTCAGCCCCAGCATTTT
TRBV27,TRBJ1-5,NA,NA,CASRAGSGNQPQHF,TGTGCCAGCAGAGCCGGGTCTGGGAATCAGCCCCAGCATTTT
TRBV29-1,TRBJ1-1,NA,TRBD1,CSVAGQGATTEAFF,TGCAGCGTTGCAGGCCAGGGGGCGACCACTGAAGCTTTCTTT
TRBV29-1,TRBJ2-7,NA,TRBD1,CSVLSQGAFMEQYF,TGCAGCGTGCTGAGTCAGGGGGCTTTTATGGAGCAGTACTTC